These T cell receptor beta chains were read from a single sample in a study of T-cell reconstitution after alpha-beta-depleted transplantation in children. MiXCR, run by TCRdb on the PCR reads, gives a single entry per CDR3 protein. The sample has under 350,000 distinct CDR3 sequences, about 10% seen once. The sample consisted of PBMCs from the stem cell graft donor, taken from the stem cell graft. The receptors derive from a human donor who donated a stem cell graft to a child with SCID. The CDR3 runs from the conserved cysteine through the conserved F or W. D genes are given only for firm matches. Size values are once, few and many counts, or a class for expanded clones, and some rows have none.

j_call,v_call,clone_size,d_call,cdr3_nt,cdr3_aa
TRBJ2-3,TRBV9,few,TRBD2,TGTGCCAGCAGCCCCGGGGGGGGTAGCGGGGCCACAGATACGCAGTATTTT,CASSPGGGSGATDTQYF
TRBJ2-1,TRBV20-1,few,TRBD2,TGCAGTGCCCGGACCGGGACTAGTCGGGATGAGCAGTTCTTC,CSARTGTSRDEQFF
TRBJ1-4,TRBV11-2,.,.,TGTGCCAGCAGTCCGCGGGACGGACCTAATGAAAAACTGTTTTTT,CASSPRDGPNEKLFF
TRBJ2-7,TRBV2,few,TRBD1,TGTGCCAGCAGTGAATTGAAGGGCTGGACAGGGGTGATCGAGCAGTACTTC,CASSELKGWTGVIEQYF
TRBJ2-1,TRBV5-1,many,.,TGCGCCAGCAGCTTGGGGACAACCTACAATGAGCAGTTCTTC,CASSLGTTYNEQFF
TRBJ2-1,TRBV12-3/TRBV12-4,few,TRBD2,TGTGCCAGCAGGGACTCTGGGACTAGCGGGGTTAATGAGCAGTTCTTC,CASRDSGTSGVNEQFF
TRBJ2-3,TRBV6-2/TRBV6-3,few,TRBD1,TGTGCCAGCAGTTCCTCGGGACAGGGGGATACGCAGTATTTT,CASSSSGQGDTQYF
TRBJ1-5,TRBV5-1,.,.,TGCGCCAGCAGCTCAGGGGCGGATCAGCCCCAGCATTTT,CASSSGADQPQHF
TRBJ2-1,TRBV10-3,.,.,TGTGCCATCAGTGCTGGGTTACCCTACAATGAGCAGTTCTTC,CAISAGLPYNEQFF
TRBJ2-3,TRBV5-5,.,.,TGTGCCAGCAGCTTGGGAAGGGCTCGCACAGATACGCAGTATTTT,CASSLGRARTDTQYF
TRBJ2-3,TRBV20-1,.,.,TGCAGTGCTATCGAGCAGAGCACAGATACGCAGTATTTT,CSAIEQSTDTQYF
TRBJ2-5,TRBV9,many,.,TGTGCCAGCAGCGTAGATGGGGGGCCCCGATGGACCCAGTACTTC,CASSVDGGPRWTQYF
TRBJ2-1,TRBV13,.,.,TGTGCCAGCAGCTTAGGGTCTCTAAAGTCCTACAATGAGCAGTTCTTC,CASSLGSLKSYNEQFF